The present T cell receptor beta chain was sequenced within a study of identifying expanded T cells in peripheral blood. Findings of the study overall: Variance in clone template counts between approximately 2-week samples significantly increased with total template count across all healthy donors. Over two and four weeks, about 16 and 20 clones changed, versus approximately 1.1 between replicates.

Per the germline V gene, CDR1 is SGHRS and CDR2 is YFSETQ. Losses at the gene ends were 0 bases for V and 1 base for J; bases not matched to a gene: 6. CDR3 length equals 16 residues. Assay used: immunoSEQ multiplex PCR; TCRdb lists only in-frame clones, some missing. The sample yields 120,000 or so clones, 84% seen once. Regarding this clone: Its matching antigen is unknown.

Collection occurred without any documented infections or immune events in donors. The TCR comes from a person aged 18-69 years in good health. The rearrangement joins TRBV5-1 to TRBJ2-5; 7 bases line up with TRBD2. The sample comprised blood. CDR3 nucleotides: TGCGCCAGCAGCTTGGCCGAGGCGGGGGTCCAAGAGACCCAGTACTTC. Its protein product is CASSLAEAGVQETQYF.